This is a list of T cell receptor beta chains from one sample in a study of CD8 T cells in ankylosing spondylitis. From the 5' RACE reads, TCRdb called clonotypes with MiXCR, one entry per CDR3 protein. Among roughly 300,000 distinct CDR3 sequences listed, 7% to 9% were seen once. Material: blood, either unsorted or a sorted T cell fraction (not recorded which). These receptor sequences come from a male donor with ankylosing spondylitis. CDR3s include the opening cysteine and the closing phenylalanine or tryptophan. D genes are given only for firm matches. The listing skips clone size in some rows; elsewhere it reads once, few, many or a size class.

V: TRBV7-8; size: many; D: -; J: TRBJ1-2; DNA: TGTGCCAGCACCCCTAGGGGGACCGCTACCAATGGCTACACCTTC; CDR3: CASTPRGTATNGYTF
V: TRBV14; size: many; D: -; J: TRBJ1-2; DNA: TGTGCCAGCAGCCCCTCAAACTATGGCTACACCTTC; CDR3: CASSPSNYGYTF
V: TRBV29-1; size: -; D: -; J: TRBJ2-3; DNA: TGCAGCGTTGCGCAGGGCCGGGCAGATACGCAGTATTTT; CDR3: CSVAQGRADTQYF
V: TRBV15; size: -; D: -; J: TRBJ2-3; DNA: TGTGCCACCAGCAGTGTTAGTAGCACAGATACGCAGTATTTT; CDR3: CATSSVSSTDTQYF
V: TRBV5-1; size: few; D: -; J: TRBJ2-1; DNA: TGCGCCAGCAGCTCGCGGACAGCCTCCTACAATGAGCAGTTCTTC; CDR3: CASSSRTASYNEQFF
V: TRBV3-1; size: -; D: -; J: TRBJ2-3; DNA: TGTGCCAGCAGCCAAGATATAGGAGATACGCAGTATTTT; CDR3: CASSQDIGDTQYF
V: TRBV20-1; size: -; D: TRBD2; J: TRBJ2-5; DNA: TGCAGTGCTAGAGTGAGGACTAGCGGGGAAGAGACCCAGTACTTC; CDR3: CSARVRTSGEETQYF
V: TRBV6-1; size: -; D: -; J: TRBJ2-3; DNA: TGTGCCAGCAGCGCAGCGGTCTGGAGTTTACCGTATTTT; CDR3: CASSAAVWSLPYF
V: TRBV29-1; size: many; D: -; J: TRBJ1-5; DNA: TGCAGCGTTGAAACAGGGAGAGATCAGCCCCAGCATTTT; CDR3: CSVETGRDQPQHF
V: TRBV6-1; size: -; D: TRBD1; J: TRBJ2-1; DNA: TGTGCCAGCAGTCAAATCGGGACAGCTAACAATGAGCAGTTCTTC; CDR3: CASSQIGTANNEQFF
V: TRBV3-1; size: many; D: -; J: TRBJ2-7; DNA: TGTGCCAGCAGCCCGCGGACCCCGCGCGAGCAGTACTTC; CDR3: CASSPRTPREQYF
V: TRBV20-1; size: few; D: TRBD1; J: TRBJ2-3; DNA: TGCAGTGCCCTGAGAGGGACAGCTCACACCACAAGGACGCAGTATTTT; CDR3: CSALRGTAHTTRTQYF
V: TRBV7-9; size: -; D: TRBD1; J: TRBJ2-5; DNA: TGTGCCAGCAGCTATCGACAGGGGGCAGGAGAGACCCAGTACTTC; CDR3: CASSYRQGAGETQYF
V: TRBV5-1; size: -; D: TRBD1; J: TRBJ2-7; DNA: TGCGCCAGCAGCTTGTCGGGACAGGACGCCGAGCAGTACTTC; CDR3: CASSLSGQDAEQYF
V: TRBV11-1; size: -; D: -; J: TRBJ2-3; DNA: TGTGCCAGCAGCAGAATAGCGCAAAGCACAGATACGCAGTATTTT; CDR3: CASSRIAQSTDTQYF
V: TRBV7-7; size: -; D: -; J: TRBJ2-3; DNA: TGTGCCAGCAGCCAAGGGGGGATGAGCACAGATACGCAGTATTTT; CDR3: CASSQGGMSTDTQYF
V: TRBV2; size: few; D: -; J: TRBJ2-5; DNA: TGTGCCGGGCGTGAGCGGACGTCCGCAGAGACCCAGTACTTC; CDR3: CAGRERTSAETQYF
V: TRBV2; size: -; D: TRBD1; J: TRBJ2-7; DNA: TGTGCCAGCAAGACCGGGACAGTGATCTACGAGCAGTACTTC; CDR3: CASKTGTVIYEQYF
V: TRBV7-2; size: many; D: -; J: TRBJ2-1; DNA: TGTGCCAGCAGTCGCGGTCGGGGAAGGCATGAGCAGTTCTTC; CDR3: CASSRGRGRHEQFF
V: TRBV18; size: -; D: -; J: TRBJ2-1; DNA: TGTGCCAGCTCACAAAGGACTAACCGAAATGAGCAGTTCTTC; CDR3: CASSQRTNRNEQFF
V: TRBV12-3/TRBV12-4; size: -; D: TRBD1; J: TRBJ1-1; DNA: TGTGCCAGCAGTTTTCAGACAGGGATTGCTGAAGCTTTCTTT; CDR3: CASSFQTGIAEAFF
V: TRBV12-3/TRBV12-4; size: many; D: -; J: TRBJ1-1; DNA: TGTGCCAGCAGTTTAGGTTTCACTGAAGCTTTCTTT; CDR3: CASSLGFTEAFF
V: TRBV30; size: -; D: TRBD1; J: TRBJ1-1; DNA: TGTGCCTGGAGGGACAGGGGGCCTGAAGCTTTCTTT; CDR3: CAWRDRGPEAFF
V: TRBV18; size: few; D: -; J: TRBJ2-7; DNA: TGTGCCAGCTCACCAACCGTGGGTGGGACCGAGCAGTACTTC; CDR3: CASSPTVGGTEQYF
V: TRBV24-1; size: -; D: -; J: TRBJ2-3; DNA: TGTGCCACCAGTGATTTGTTCACGAGCGTAGCTTACCCAGATACGCAGTATTTT; CDR3: CATSDLFTSVAYPDTQYF
V: TRBV7-2; size: many; D: -; J: TRBJ2-1; DNA: TGTGCCAGCAGCTTTCGGAGAAGCTCCTACAATGAGCAGTTCTTC; CDR3: CASSFRRSSYNEQFF
V: TRBV7-2; size: -; D: TRBD1; J: TRBJ2-3; DNA: TGTGCCAGCAGCAACCGACAGGGCTACACAGATACGCAGTATTTT; CDR3: CASSNRQGYTDTQYF
V: TRBV11-3; size: few; D: -; J: TRBJ1-1; DNA: TGTGCCAGCAGCTTAAGACAGAGGAACGTGGAAGCTTTCTTT; CDR3: CASSLRQRNVEAFF
V: TRBV20-1; size: many; D: -; J: TRBJ2-5; DNA: TGCAGTGCCAGAAACGCGGATTTGAGGGGAGAGACCCAGTACTTC; CDR3: CSARNADLRGETQYF
V: TRBV29-1; size: few; D: -; J: TRBJ2-1; DNA: TGCAGCGGGAGGGGGGGGGCGGCTGAGCAGTTCTTC; CDR3: CSGRGGAAEQFF
V: TRBV12-3/TRBV12-4; size: few; D: -; J: TRBJ2-4; DNA: TGTGCCAGCAGTTTAACCGGACAGCTAGCCAAAAACATTCAGTACTTC; CDR3: CASSLTGQLAKNIQYF
V: TRBV7-2; size: -; D: -; J: TRBJ2-5; DNA: TGTGCCAGCAGCTTTTGGGGTGGCCAAGAGACCCAGTACTTC; CDR3: CASSFWGGQETQYF
V: TRBV5-1; size: many; D: -; J: TRBJ1-2; DNA: TGCGCCAGCAGCTTCGGGACAAGGCATAGCACCTTC; CDR3: CASSFGTRHSTF
V: TRBV5-1; size: many; D: -; J: TRBJ2-7; DNA: TGCGCCAGCAGAGCCGGGACTAGGGGGCCCTACGAGCAGTACTTC; CDR3: CASRAGTRGPYEQYF
V: TRBV7-9; size: few; D: TRBD2; J: TRBJ2-5; DNA: TGTGCCAGCAGCCTAACTAGCGGGAGGTATTTGGAGACCCAGTACTTC; CDR3: CASSLTSGRYLETQYF
V: TRBV5-1; size: few; D: -; J: TRBJ2-2; DNA: TGCGCCAGCAGCTTGGCCATGGCGGGTACCGGGGAGCTGTTTTTT; CDR3: CASSLAMAGTGELFF
V: TRBV5-1; size: few; D: TRBD1; J: TRBJ2-3; DNA: TGCGCCAGCAGCTTGGAGGGGGCGCTGACAGATACGCAGTATTTT; CDR3: CASSLEGALTDTQYF
V: TRBV7-2; size: few; D: -; J: TRBJ2-7; DNA: TGTGCCAGCAGCTTCCGCAGAGGCAGGGAGCAGTACTTC; CDR3: CASSFRRGREQYF
V: TRBV5-1; size: -; D: -; J: TRBJ2-7; DNA: TGCGCCAGCAGCCGGGCTGAACGGGCCTACGAGCAGTACTTC; CDR3: CASSRAERAYEQYF
V: TRBV15; size: many; D: -; J: TRBJ2-2; DNA: TGTGCCACCAGGAGCACCGGGAACACCGGGGAGCTGTTTTTT; CDR3: CATRSTGNTGELFF
V: TRBV29-1; size: -; D: -; J: TRBJ2-1; DNA: TGCAGCGTTGAAGCTGACAGTTGGAATAATGAGCAGTTCTTC; CDR3: CSVEADSWNNEQFF